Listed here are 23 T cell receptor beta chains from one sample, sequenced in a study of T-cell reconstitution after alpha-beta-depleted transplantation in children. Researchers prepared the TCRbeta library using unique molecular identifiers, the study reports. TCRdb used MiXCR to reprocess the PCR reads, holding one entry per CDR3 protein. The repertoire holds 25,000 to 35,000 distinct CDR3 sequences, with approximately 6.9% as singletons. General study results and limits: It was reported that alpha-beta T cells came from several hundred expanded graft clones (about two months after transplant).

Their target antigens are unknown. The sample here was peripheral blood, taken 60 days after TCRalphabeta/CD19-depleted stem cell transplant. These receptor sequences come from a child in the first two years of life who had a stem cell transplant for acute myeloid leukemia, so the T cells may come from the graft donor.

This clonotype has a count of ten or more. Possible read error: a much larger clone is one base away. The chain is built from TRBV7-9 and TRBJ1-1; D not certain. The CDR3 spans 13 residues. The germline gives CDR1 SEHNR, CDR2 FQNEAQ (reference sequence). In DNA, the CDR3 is TGTGTCAGCAGCTTAGAAATGGGAACCGAAGCTTTCTTT. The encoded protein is CVSSLEMGTEAFF.

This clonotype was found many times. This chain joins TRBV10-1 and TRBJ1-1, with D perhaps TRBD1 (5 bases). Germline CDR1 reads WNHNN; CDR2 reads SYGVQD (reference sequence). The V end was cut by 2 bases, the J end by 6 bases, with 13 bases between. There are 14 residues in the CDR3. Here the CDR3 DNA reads TGCGCCAGCAGTGAGAGGGGACTCTACGCTGAAGCTTTCTTT. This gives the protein CASSERGLYAEAFF.

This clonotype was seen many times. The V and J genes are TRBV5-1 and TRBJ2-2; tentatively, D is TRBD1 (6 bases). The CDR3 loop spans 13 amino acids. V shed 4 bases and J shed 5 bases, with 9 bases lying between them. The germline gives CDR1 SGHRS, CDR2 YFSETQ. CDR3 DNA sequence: TGCGCCAGCAGCGCCACAGGGACCGGGGAGCTGTTTTTT. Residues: CASSATGTGELFF.

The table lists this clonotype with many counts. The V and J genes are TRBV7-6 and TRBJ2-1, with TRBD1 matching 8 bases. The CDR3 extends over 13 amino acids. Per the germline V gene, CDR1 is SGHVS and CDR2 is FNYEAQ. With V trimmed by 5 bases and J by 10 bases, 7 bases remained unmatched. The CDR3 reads CASSLGTGGEQFF. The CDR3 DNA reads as TGTGCCAGCAGCCTTGGGACAGGCGGGGAGCAGTTCTTC.

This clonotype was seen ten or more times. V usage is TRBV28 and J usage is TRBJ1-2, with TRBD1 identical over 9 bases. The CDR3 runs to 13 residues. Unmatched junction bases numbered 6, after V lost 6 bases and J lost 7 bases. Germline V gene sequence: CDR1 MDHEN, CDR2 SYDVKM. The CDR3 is CASRSTGGTGYTF. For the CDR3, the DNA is TGTGCCAGCAGATCGACAGGGGGGACTGGCTACACCTTC.

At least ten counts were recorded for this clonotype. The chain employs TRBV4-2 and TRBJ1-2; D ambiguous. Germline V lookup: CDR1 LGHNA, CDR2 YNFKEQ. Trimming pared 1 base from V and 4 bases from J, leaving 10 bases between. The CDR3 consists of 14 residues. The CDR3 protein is CASSQAPILYGYTF. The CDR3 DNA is TGTGCCAGCAGCCAAGCGCCCATCCTCTATGGCTACACCTTC.

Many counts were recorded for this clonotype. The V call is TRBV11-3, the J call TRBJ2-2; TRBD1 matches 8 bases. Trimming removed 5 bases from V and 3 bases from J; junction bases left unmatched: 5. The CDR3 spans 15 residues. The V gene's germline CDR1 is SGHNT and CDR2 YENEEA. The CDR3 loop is CASSPDRADTGELFF. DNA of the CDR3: TGTGCCAGCAGCCCGGACAGGGCGGACACCGGGGAGCTGTTTTTT. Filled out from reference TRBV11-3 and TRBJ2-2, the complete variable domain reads EAGVVQSPRYKIIEKKQPVAFWCNPISGHNTLYWYLQNLGQGPELLIRYENEEAVDDSQLPKDRFSAERLKGVDSTLKIQPAELGDSAVYLCASSPDRADTGELFFGEGSRLTVL.

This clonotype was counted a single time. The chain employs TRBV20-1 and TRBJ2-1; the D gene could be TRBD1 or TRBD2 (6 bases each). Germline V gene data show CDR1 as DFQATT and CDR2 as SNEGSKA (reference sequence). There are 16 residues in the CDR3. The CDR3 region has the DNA TGCTGCTTCAGGGGCCAGGCGGGGCCACACTACAATGAGCAGTTCTTC. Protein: CCFRGQAGPHYNEQFF.

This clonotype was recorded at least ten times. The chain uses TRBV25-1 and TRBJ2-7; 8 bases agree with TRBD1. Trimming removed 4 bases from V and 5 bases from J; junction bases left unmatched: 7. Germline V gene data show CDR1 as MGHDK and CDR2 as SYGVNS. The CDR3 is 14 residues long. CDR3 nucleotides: TGTGCCAGCAGTGGGGACAGGAGCCTCCACGAGCAGTACTTC. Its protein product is CASSGDRSLHEQYF.

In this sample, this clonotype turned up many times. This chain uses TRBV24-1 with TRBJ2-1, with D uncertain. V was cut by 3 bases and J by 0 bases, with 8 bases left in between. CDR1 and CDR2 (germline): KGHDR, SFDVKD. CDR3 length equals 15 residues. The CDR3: CATSDRVSSYNEQFF. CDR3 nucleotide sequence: TGTGCCACCAGTGATCGGGTAAGCTCCTACAATGAGCAGTTCTTC.

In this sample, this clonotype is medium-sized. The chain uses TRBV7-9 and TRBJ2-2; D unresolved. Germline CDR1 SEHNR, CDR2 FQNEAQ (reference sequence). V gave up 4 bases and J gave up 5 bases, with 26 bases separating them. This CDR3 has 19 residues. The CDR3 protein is CASSSNIISSSLRTGELFF. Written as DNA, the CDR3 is TGTGCCAGCAGCTCCAACATAATATCATCCTCCCTGCGGACCGGGGAGCTGTTTTTT.

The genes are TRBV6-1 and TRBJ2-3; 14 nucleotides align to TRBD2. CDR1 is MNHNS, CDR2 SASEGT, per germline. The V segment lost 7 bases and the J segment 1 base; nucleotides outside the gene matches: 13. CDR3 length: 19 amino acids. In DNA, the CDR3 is TGTGCCAGCACCCACGACCGGACTAGCGGGGGGCTTTGCACAGATACGCAGTATTTT. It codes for CASTHDRTSGGLCTDTQYF.

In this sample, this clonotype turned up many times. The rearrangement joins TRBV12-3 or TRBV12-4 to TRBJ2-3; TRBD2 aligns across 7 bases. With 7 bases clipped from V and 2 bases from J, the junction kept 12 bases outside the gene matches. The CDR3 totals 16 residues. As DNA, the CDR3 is TGTGCCAGCACCCCAGGACTAGGTCCCAACACAGATACGCAGTATTTT. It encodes CASTPGLGPNTDTQYF.

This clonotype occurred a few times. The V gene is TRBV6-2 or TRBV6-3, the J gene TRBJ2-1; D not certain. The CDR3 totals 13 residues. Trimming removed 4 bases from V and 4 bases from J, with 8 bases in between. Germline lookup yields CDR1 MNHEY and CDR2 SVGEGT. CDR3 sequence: CASSSPWYNEQFF. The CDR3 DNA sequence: TGTGCCAGCAGTTCGCCGTGGTACAATGAGCAGTTCTTC.

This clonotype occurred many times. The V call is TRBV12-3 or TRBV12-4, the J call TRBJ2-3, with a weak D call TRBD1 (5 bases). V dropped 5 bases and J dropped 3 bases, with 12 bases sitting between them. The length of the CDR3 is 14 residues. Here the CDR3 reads CASSRGLGTDTQYF. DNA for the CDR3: TGTGCCAGCAGTAGGGGATTGGGAACAGATACGCAGTATTTT.

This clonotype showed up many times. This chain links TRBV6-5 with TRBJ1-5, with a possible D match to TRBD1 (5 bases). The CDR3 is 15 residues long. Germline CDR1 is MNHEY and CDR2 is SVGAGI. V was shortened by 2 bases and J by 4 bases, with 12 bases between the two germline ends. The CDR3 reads CASSYGGGRNQPQHF. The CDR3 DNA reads TGTGCCAGCAGTTACGGGGGGGGGAGAAATCAGCCCCAGCATTTT.

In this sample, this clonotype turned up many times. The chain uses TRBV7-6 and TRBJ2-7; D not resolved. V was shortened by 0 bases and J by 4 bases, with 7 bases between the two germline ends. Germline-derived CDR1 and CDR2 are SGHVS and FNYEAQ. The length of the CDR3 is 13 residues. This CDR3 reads CASSLAEFYEQYF. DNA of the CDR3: TGTGCCAGCAGCTTAGCCGAGTTTTACGAGCAGTACTTC.

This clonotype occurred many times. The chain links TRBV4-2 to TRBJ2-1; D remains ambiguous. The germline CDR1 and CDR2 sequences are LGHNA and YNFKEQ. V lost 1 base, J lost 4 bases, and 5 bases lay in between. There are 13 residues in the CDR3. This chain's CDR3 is CASSQAPYNEQFF. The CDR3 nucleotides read TGTGCCAGCAGCCAAGCCCCTTACAATGAGCAGTTCTTC.

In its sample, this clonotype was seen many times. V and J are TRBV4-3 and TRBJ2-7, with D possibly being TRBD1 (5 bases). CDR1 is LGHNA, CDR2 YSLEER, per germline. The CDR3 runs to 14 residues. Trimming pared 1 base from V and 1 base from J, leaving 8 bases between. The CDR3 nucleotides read TGCGCCAGCAGCCAAGCGACAGTGTCCTACGAGCAGTACTTC. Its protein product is CASSQATVSYEQYF.

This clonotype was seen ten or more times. The CDR3 DNA is TGTGCCAGCAGCGTTAAGGGACTGTACTACTACGAGCAGTACTTC. Amino acids: CASSVKGLYYYEQYF. The chain joins TRBV9 to TRBJ2-7; weak D call: TRBD2 (6 bases). CDR3 length: 15 amino acids. The germline CDR1 and CDR2 sequences are SGDLS and YYNGEE. The V and J ends lost 2 bases and 3 bases respectively, with 15 bases between them.

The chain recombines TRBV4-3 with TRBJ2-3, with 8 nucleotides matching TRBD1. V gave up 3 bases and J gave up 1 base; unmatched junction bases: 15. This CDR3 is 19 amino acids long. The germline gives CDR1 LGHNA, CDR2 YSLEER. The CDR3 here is CASSHAKGIQGARTDTQYF. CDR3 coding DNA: TGCGCCAGCAGCCACGCTAAGGGTATCCAGGGGGCCCGCACAGATACGCAGTATTTT.

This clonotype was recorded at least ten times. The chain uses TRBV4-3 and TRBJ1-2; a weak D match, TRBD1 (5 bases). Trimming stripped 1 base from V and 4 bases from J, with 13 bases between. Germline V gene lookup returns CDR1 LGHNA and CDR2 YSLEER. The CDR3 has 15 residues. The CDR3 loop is CASSQGTRDPYGYTF. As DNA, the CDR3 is TGCGCCAGCAGCCAAGGTACCAGGGACCCCTATGGCTACACCTTC.

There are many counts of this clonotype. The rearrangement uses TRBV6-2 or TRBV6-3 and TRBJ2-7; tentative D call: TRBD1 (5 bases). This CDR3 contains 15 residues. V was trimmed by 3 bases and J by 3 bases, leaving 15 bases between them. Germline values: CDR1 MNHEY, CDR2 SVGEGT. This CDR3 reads CASSYSLGDNYEQYF. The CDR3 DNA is TGTGCCAGCAGTTATAGTTTAGGGGATAACTACGAGCAGTACTTC.